A single sample gave rise to the 8 T cell receptor beta chains below, sequenced in a study of OX40 agonist ivuxolimab in advanced cancers. Sequencing used immunoSEQ multiplex PCR; TCRdb keeps in-frame clones, though not all of them. The table includes approximately 6,900 clones, 65% to 80% detected once. This specimen consisted of CD4+ or CD8+ T cells sorted from blood, obtained in a trial of the OX40 agonist ivuxolimab. The receptors were sampled from an adult with an advanced solid tumor such as melanoma, head and neck, liver or kidney cancer.

This chain links TRBV7-6 with TRBJ2-7, with D possibly being TRBD1 (7 bases). The CDR3 totals 15 residues. V lost 1 base to trimming and J lost 6 bases, with 16 bases between them. Germline V gives CDR1 SGHVS, CDR2 FNYEAQ. The CDR3 is CASSLVIGQGGEQYF. The DNA of the CDR3 is TGTGCCAGCAGCTTAGTCATAGGGCAGGGGGGCGAGCAGTACTTC. Full variable domain (remainder filled in from reference TRBV7-6 and TRBJ2-7): GAGVSQSPRYKVTKRGQDVALRCDPISGHVSLYWYRQALGQGPEFLTYFNYEAQQDKSGLPNDRFSAERPEGSISTLTIQRTEQRDSAMYRCASSLVIGQGGEQYFGPGTRLTVT.

This chain uses TRBV4-1 with TRBJ2-7; possibly TRBD2 for D (7 bases). V gave up 4 bases and J gave up 0 bases, with 13 bases separating them. This CDR3 is 15 amino acids long. The germline gives CDR1 MGHRA, CDR2 YSYEKL. DNA of the CDR3: TGCGCCAGCAGCCCAGAGGGGGGGAGCTCCTACGAGCAGTACTTC. This translates into CASSPEGGSSYEQYF.

This clone occurred a few times. The J gene is TRBJ2-3, the V gene TRBV6-5; 7 bases map to TRBD2. Trimming at V came to 2 bases and at J to 4 bases, leaving 6 bases not matched to a gene. Germline loops: CDR1 MNHEY, CDR2 SVGAGI. The CDR3 consists of 15 residues. Here the CDR3 reads CASSYGAGDPDTQYF. In DNA, the CDR3 is TGTGCCAGCAGTTACGGGGCGGGAGATCCAGATACGCAGTATTTT.

In its sample, this clone ranks as medium-sized. This chain joins TRBV5-1 and TRBJ2-7, with D unresolved. Germline CDR1 and CDR2: SGHRS and YFSETQ. V shed 4 bases and J shed 2 bases, with 7 bases lying between them. The length of the CDR3 is 12 residues. CDR3 region: CASSPPAYEQYF. In nucleotides, the CDR3 is TGCGCCAGCAGCCCCCCAGCCTACGAGCAGTACTTC.

The chain recombines TRBV11-2 with TRBJ2-2, with D unclear. The CDR3 is 15 amino acids. V was cut by 7 bases and J by 6 bases, with 18 bases left in between. CDR1 is SGHAT, CDR2 FQNNGV, per germline. This chain's CDR3 is CASTSQAQIAGELFF. The CDR3 region has the DNA TGTGCCAGCACCTCCCAAGCACAGATCGCCGGGGAGCTGTTTTTT.

This clone was picked up one time. V is TRBV11-2 and J is TRBJ2-2; TRBD2 matches 9 bases. CDR3 length: 15 amino acids. J was trimmed by 4 bases and V by 5 bases; bases with no gene match: 5. Looked up from germline, CDR1 is SGHAT and CDR2 is FQNNGV. CDR3 amino acids: CASSINSGGTGELFF. The CDR3 region has the DNA TGTGCCAGCAGCATTAATAGCGGGGGCACCGGGGAGCTGTTTTTT.

V gene TRBV29-1 combines with J gene TRBJ2-7, with a possible D match to TRBD1 (5 bases). This CDR3 spans 11 amino acids. Germline CDR1 and CDR2: SQVTM and ANQGSEA. V lost 6 bases and J lost 3, with 9 bases in between. The CDR3 region has the DNA TGCAGCGTCCAAAGGGGCTACGAGCAGTACTTC. Its translation: CSVQRGYEQYF.

This clone was counted once. This rearrangement joins TRBV6-5 to TRBJ2-3; TRBD2 matches at 9 bases. J was trimmed by 1 base and V by 2 bases; bases with no gene match: 1. The CDR3 length is 15 residues. The germline gives CDR1 MNHEY, CDR2 SVGAGI. In DNA form, the CDR3 reads TGTGCCAGCAGTTACAGGACTAGCGGCACAGATACGCAGTATTTT. It translates to CASSYRTSGTDTQYF.